The 25 T cell receptor beta chains reported below all come from one sample, sequenced in a study of CD8+CD57+ T cells in acquired aplastic anemia. All patients picked for sequencing had shown, by flow cytometry, an expansion of CD8+CD57+ cells. CDR3 and TCR beta VDJ profiling relied on a genomic DNA template. MiXCR was run by TCRdb on the reads, yielding one entry per CDR3 protein. The sample carries more than 150,000 distinct CDR3 sequences, approximately 48% recorded once. Sample: sorted CD4+, CD8+, or CD8+CD57+ T cells (not recorded which) from PBMCs. Receptors originate from a human donor with aplastic anemia.

At least ten counts were recorded for this clonotype. V is TRBV3-1 and J is TRBJ2-7; 7 nucleotides line up with TRBD2. The CDR3 extends over 15 amino acids. V was clipped by 1 base and J by 6 bases; unmatched bases: 9. In germline, CDR1 is LGHDT, CDR2 YNNKEL (reference sequence). The CDR3, as DNA: TGTGCCAGCAGCCAAGGTGGAGGGTCGGGGGGCGAGCAGTACTTC. Translation: CASSQGGGSGGEQYF.

Worth noting for this clonotype: It may be a read error: a sequence one base away is much more abundant. The rearrangement links TRBV5-5 to TRBJ2-3, with TRBD2 matching over 8 bases. Germline V lookup: CDR1 SGHKS, CDR2 YYEKEE (reference sequence). This CDR3 is 12 amino acids long. With V trimmed by 7 bases and J by 14 bases, 12 bases remained unmatched. This chain's CDR3 is CASYALAGRGYF. CDR3 DNA sequence: TGTGCCAGCTATGCTCTAGCGGGTAGAGGGTATTTT.

In regard to this clonotype: No conserved phenylalanine or tryptophan ends this CDR3, so it is likely a read error. The J gene is TRBJ2-3, the V gene TRBV12-3 or TRBV12-4, with TRBD2 as a possible D gene (5 bases). Trimming removed 6 bases from V and 8 bases from J, with 15 bases in between. This CDR3 is 13 amino acids long. CDR3 sequence reads: CASSPTSFGTQYL. The DNA for the CDR3 is TGTGCCAGCAGCCCAACTAGTTTCGGTACGCAGTATCTT.

J is TRBJ2-7 and V is TRBV20-1; D possibly uses TRBD1 or TRBD2 (6 bases each). The germline V gene has CDR1 DFQATT and CDR2 SNEGSKA (reference sequence). V gave up 6 bases and J gave up 2 bases, with 17 bases separating them. CDR3 size: 14 residues. The CDR3 region is CSAGGGPHPYEQYF. CDR3 coding DNA: TGCAGTGCAGGAGGGGGACCCCACCCCTACGAGCAGTACTTC.

The CDR3 DNA sequence: TGCAGCGTTGAGCCGAGGGGCCGACCTTACGAGCAGTACTTC. This encodes CSVEPRGRPYEQYF. This chain uses TRBV29-1 with TRBJ2-7, with D perhaps being TRBD1 or TRBD2 (5 bases each). Trimming removed 3 bases from V and 4 bases from J, with 16 bases in between. Germline CDR1 SQVTM, CDR2 ANQGSEA. This CDR3 region has 14 residues.

This clonotype showed up many times. The genes are TRBV9 and TRBJ2-7, with D possibly matching TRBD1 (6 bases). V lost 0 bases and J 0 bases, leaving 7 bases between the germline ends. CDR1 SGDLS and CDR2 YYNGEE come from the germline V gene. The CDR3 is made up of 14 amino acids. As DNA, the CDR3 is TGTGCCAGCAGCGTAGCGGACAGCTCCTACGAGCAGTACTTC. Translating gives CASSVADSSYEQYF.

The V gene is TRBV10-3, the J gene TRBJ1-1; D uncertain. The CDR3 consists of 13 residues. V was pared by 0 bases and J by 1 base, with 3 bases between. The germline V gene encodes CDR1 ENHRY and CDR2 SYGVKD. CDR3 amino acids: CAISESENTEAFF. The CDR3 coding sequence is TGTGCCATCAGTGAGTCGGAGAACACTGAAGCTTTCTTT.

The genes are TRBV27 and TRBJ2-3; possibly TRBD1 for D (5 bases). Trimming took off 3 bases at V and 0 bases at J, with 10 bases between the two ends. Per germline, CDR1 MNHEY and CDR2 SMNVEV (reference sequence). The CDR3 contains 15 residues. The CDR3 is CASSFNRPSTDTQYF. The DNA of the CDR3 is TGTGCCAGCAGTTTTAACAGGCCTAGCACAGATACGCAGTATTTT.

The chain uses TRBV7-2 and TRBJ1-4; no firm D call. V lost 4 bases and J 3 bases, leaving 3 bases between the germline ends. The CDR3 loop spans 12 amino acids. CDR1 is SGHTA, CDR2 FQGNSA, per germline. The CDR3 sequence is CASSSPNEKLFF. The CDR3 DNA is TGTGCCAGCAGCTCTCCTAATGAAAAACTGTTTTTT. Full variable domain (missing parts from reference TRBV7-2 and TRBJ1-4): GAGVSQSPSNKVTEKGKDVELRCDPISGHTALYWYRQSLGQGLEFLIYFQGNSAPDKSGLPSDRFSAERTGGSVSTLTIQRTQQEDSAVYLCASSSPNEKLFFGSGTQLSVL.

The rearrangement links TRBV19 to TRBJ1-1, with 7 bases matching TRBD1. The germline V gene encodes CDR1 LNHDA and CDR2 SQIVND (reference sequence). The J segment lost 3 bases and the V segment lost 5 bases, leaving 9 bases of the junction unmatched. This CDR3 is built from 15 residues. The CDR3 reads CASSGRDSRHTEAFF. Here the CDR3 DNA reads TGTGCCAGTAGTGGAAGGGACAGTAGGCACACTGAAGCTTTCTTT.

There are many counts of this clonotype. The chain uses TRBV11-2 and TRBJ2-3; D is possibly TRBD2 (6 bases). V dropped 4 bases and J dropped 1 base, with 9 bases sitting between them. From germline, CDR1 is SGHAT and CDR2 FQNNGV. The CDR3 extends over 14 amino acids. As DNA, the CDR3 is TGTGCCAGCAGCTGGAGGGCAGGCACAGATACGCAGTATTTT. It specifies CASSWRAGTDTQYF.

The gene calls are TRBV5-8 and TRBJ1-1; no reliable D call. The germline V gene encodes CDR1 SGHTS and CDR2 YDEGEE. This CDR3 is built from 12 residues. The V end lost 1 base, the J end lost 6 bases, and 7 bases lay between the germline ends. DNA of the CDR3: TGTGCCAGCAGCTTGTTCGGCCCTGAAGCTTTCTTT. Protein: CASSLFGPEAFF. Combining the CDR3 with reference TRBV5-8 and TRBJ1-1 gives the whole variable domain EAGVTQSPTHLIKTRGQQATLRCSPISGHTSVYWYQQALGLGLQFLLWYDEGEERNRGNFPPRFSGRQFPNYSSELNVNALELEDSALYLCASSLFGPEAFFGQGTRLTVV.

With regard to this clonotype: It is likely a read error, because the conserved phenylalanine at the end of the CDR3 is missing. The chain carries TRBV3-1 and TRBJ1-1, with D maybe TRBD1 (5 bases). V dropped 0 bases and J dropped 6 bases, with 11 bases sitting between them. Germline loops: CDR1 LGHDT, CDR2 YNNKEL (reference sequence). The length of the CDR3 is 14 residues. As DNA, the CDR3 is TGTGCCAGCAGCCAAGATGTGGGGGGGTCTGAAGCTTTCTCT. Its protein product is CASSQDVGGSEAFS.

The chain has TRBV10-1 and TRBJ2-1; TRBD2 is a possible D gene (6 bases). The V and J ends lost 10 bases and 3 bases respectively, with 22 bases between them. Germline CDR1 is WNHNN and CDR2 is SYGVQD (reference sequence). The CDR3 sequence is 16 residues long. The chain's CDR3 is CATLFNGGNCYNEQFF. The CDR3 DNA sequence: TGCGCCACCCTCTTTAACGGGGGAAATTGCTACAATGAGCAGTTCTTC.

There are a few counts of this clonotype. This rearrangement joins TRBV6-1 to TRBJ1-4; the D gene is possibly TRBD1 (5 bases). The V and J ends lost 5 bases and 7 bases respectively, with 17 bases between them. Germline V lookup: CDR1 MNHNS, CDR2 SASEGT. This CDR3 region has 15 residues. CDR3 residues: CASSQQGSVGEKLFF. The CDR3 coding sequence is TGTGCCAGCAGTCAGCAGGGTTCGGTCGGTGAAAAACTGTTTTTT.

This chain joins TRBV6-2 or TRBV6-3 and TRBJ1-6; unclear D gene. Germline V gene sequence: CDR1 MNHEY, CDR2 SVGEGT. Deletions cut 0 bases from V and 18 bases from J, with 3 bases between. The CDR3 has 9 residues. CDR3 sequence reads: CASSYSHHF. CDR3 bases: TGTGCCAGCAGTTACTCCCACCACTTT.

The V gene is TRBV10-3, the J gene TRBJ1-5; D might be TRBD1 (6 bases). The CDR3 sequence is 15 residues long. The V gene lost 3 bases and the J gene lost 11 bases, with 20 bases spanning the gap. Germline V gene data show CDR1 as ENHRY and CDR2 as SYGVKD. CDR3 nucleotides: TGTGCCATCAGTGAAGGGGGTACTAGCTCCGAGACCCAGCATTTT. This gives the protein CAISEGGTSSETQHF.

The rearrangement uses TRBV10-2 and TRBJ2-6, with 9 bases fitting TRBD1. The germline gives CDR1 WSHSY, CDR2 SAAADI. This CDR3 is built from 18 residues. The junction had 5 bases not matched to a gene; V was cut back by 2 bases and J by 0 bases. The CDR3 loop reads CASSEDGQGNSGANVLTF. In nucleotides, the CDR3 is TGCGCCAGCAGTGAGGATGGACAGGGGAACTCTGGGGCCAACGTCCTGACTTTC.

The V gene is TRBV6-4, the J gene TRBJ1-3; D is uncertain. V dropped 4 bases and J dropped 5 bases, with 12 bases sitting between them. The CDR3 sequence is 14 residues long. CDR1 and CDR2 from the germline V gene are MRHNA and SNTAGT. In DNA, the CDR3 is TGTGCCAGCAGTGGGGTCGAACCTCGAAACACCATATATTTT. It encodes CASSGVEPRNTIYF.

The table lists this clonotype with many counts. The chain links TRBV12-3 or TRBV12-4 to TRBJ2-5; D gene ambiguous. With 3 bases removed from V and 2 bases from J, the gap between germline ends came to 10 bases. The CDR3 runs to 14 residues. CDR3 in DNA: TGTGCCAGCAGTTTGAACAGAAAACAAGAGACCCAGTACTTC. This codes for CASSLNRKQETQYF.

This clonotype was seen at least ten times. The rearrangement joins TRBV11-3 to TRBJ2-3, with unresolved D. Germline-derived CDR1 and CDR2 are SGHNT and YENEEA. The V end was cut by 3 bases, the J end by 5 bases, with 9 bases between. The CDR3 runs to 13 residues. For the CDR3, the DNA is TGTGCCAGCAGCTTGTTCGAGAAAGATACGCAGTATTTT. This encodes CASSLFEKDTQYF. Supplemented by reference TRBV11-3 and TRBJ2-3, the full variable domain reads EAGVVQSPRYKIIEKKQPVAFWCNPISGHNTLYWYLQNLGQGPELLIRYENEEAVDDSQLPKDRFSAERLKGVDSTLKIQPAELGDSAVYLCASSLFEKDTQYFGPGTRLTVL.

The chain couples TRBV7-9 to TRBJ1-1; D is unresolved. V was trimmed by 8 bases and J by 1 base, leaving 11 bases between them. CDR3 size: 13 residues. Per the germline V gene, CDR1 is SEHNR and CDR2 is FQNEAQ (reference sequence). The DNA of the CDR3 is TGTGCCAGCGCCCCCACCTGGAACACTGAAGCTTTCTTT. Translating gives CASAPTWNTEAFF.

This clonotype has a count of ten or more. The rearrangement uses TRBV5-1 and TRBJ1-5, with TRBD1 as a possible D gene (5 bases). CDR3 length: 14 residues. V lost 8 bases to trimming and J lost 0 bases, with 12 bases between them. Germline V gene data show CDR1 as SGHRS and CDR2 as YFSETQ. DNA for the CDR3: TGCGCCAGTTCCACAGGAAATAGCAATCAGCCCCAGCATTTT. The encoded protein is CASSTGNSNQPQHF. The whole variable domain, remainder taken from reference TRBV5-1 and TRBJ1-5, is KAGVTQTPRYLIKTRGQQVTLSCSPISGHRSVSWYQQTPGQGLQFLFEYFSETQRNKGNFPGRFSGRQFSNSRSEMNVSTLELGDSALYLCASSTGNSNQPQHFGDGTRLSIL.

This clonotype was seen at least ten times. The chain is built from TRBV7-2 and TRBJ2-3, with TRBD2 matching over 11 bases. The CDR3 consists of 14 residues. The V segment lost 5 bases and the J segment 6 bases; nucleotides outside the gene matches: 4. Germline V gene sequence: CDR1 SGHTA, CDR2 FQGNSA. CDR3 bases: TGTGCCAGCAGCGTGACTAGCGGGGCGGATACGCAGTATTTT. This translates into CASSVTSGADTQYF.

This clonotype was detected only once. This chain connects TRBV2 to TRBJ2-5; 9 bases are shared with TRBD2. The CDR3 totals 15 residues. Unmatched junction bases numbered 5, after V lost 5 bases and J lost 1 base. From germline, CDR1 is SNHLY and CDR2 FYNNEI. CDR3 protein: CASSRGGAAQETQYF. The CDR3 DNA reads as TGTGCCAGCAGTCGCGGGGGGGCCGCCCAAGAGACCCAGTACTTC.